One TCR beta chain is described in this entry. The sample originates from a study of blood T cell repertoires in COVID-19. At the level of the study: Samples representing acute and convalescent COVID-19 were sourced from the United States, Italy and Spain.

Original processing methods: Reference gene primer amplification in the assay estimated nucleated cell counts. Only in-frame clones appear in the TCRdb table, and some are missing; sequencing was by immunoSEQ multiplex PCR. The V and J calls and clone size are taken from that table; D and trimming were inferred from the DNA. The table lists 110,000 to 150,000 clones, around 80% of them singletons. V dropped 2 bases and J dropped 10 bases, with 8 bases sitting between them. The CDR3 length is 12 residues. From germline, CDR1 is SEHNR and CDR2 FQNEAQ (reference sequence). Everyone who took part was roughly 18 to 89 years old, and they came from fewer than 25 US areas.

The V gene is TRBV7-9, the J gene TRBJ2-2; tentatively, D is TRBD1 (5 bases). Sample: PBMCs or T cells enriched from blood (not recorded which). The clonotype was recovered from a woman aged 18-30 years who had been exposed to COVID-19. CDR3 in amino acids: CASSLQGKELFF. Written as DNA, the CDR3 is TGTGCCAGCAGCTTACAGGGAAAGGAGCTGTTTTTT.